Following are 25 T cell receptor beta chains from one sample sequenced in a study of Graves' ophthalmopathy and Graves' hyperthyroidism. Amplification of TCR beta CDR3 regions used RNA transcripts. Second-round multiplex PCR came after a first-round RT-PCR that employed HTBI primers. Via MiXCR, TCRdb re-called the multiplex PCR reads, giving one row per CDR3 protein. The table records around 590,000 distinct CDR3 sequences, about 35% of them present only once. Sequences were obtained from peripheral blood or thyroid tissue (not recorded which). All receptors derive from an adult man with Graves' hyperthyroidism.

This clonotype appeared many times. The chain recombines TRBV6-5 with TRBJ1-6; D not resolved. There are 13 residues in the CDR3. V lost 8 bases and J lost 8, with 13 bases in between. Germline V lookup: CDR1 MNHEY, CDR2 SVGAGI. CDR3 loop: CASGKEGDSPLHF. CDR3 DNA sequence: TGTGCCAGCGGAAAAGAGGGTGATTCACCCCTCCACTTT.

This clonotype was seen only a few times. The V call is TRBV19, the J call TRBJ2-2, with D possibly being TRBD1 or TRBD2 (5 bases each). Trimming stripped 8 bases from V and 0 bases from J, with 7 bases between. CDR3 size: 13 residues. Per germline, CDR1 LNHDA and CDR2 SQIVND (reference sequence). CDR3 amino acids: CASGDANTGELFF. CDR3 bases: TGTGCCAGTGGGGACGCGAACACCGGGGAGCTGTTTTTT.

This clonotype was picked up a small number of times. The J gene is TRBJ2-7, the V gene TRBV30; D gene uncertain. CDR3 length equals 12 residues. Between the trimmed V and J ends, which lost 2 bases and 3 bases, there was a span of 8 bases. Germline V gives CDR1 GTSNPN, CDR2 SVGIG (reference sequence). The CDR3 DNA is TGTGCCTGGAGTCTACGGGTCTACGAGCAGTACTTC. Its translation: CAWSLRVYEQYF.

In its sample, this clonotype was seen a few times. The CDR3 DNA reads as TGTGCCAGCAGCCGTGTTTTGGGGAGAGGCACAGATACGCAGTATTTT. It codes for CASSRVLGRGTDTQYF. This chain joins TRBV7-2 and TRBJ2-3, with D possibly TRBD2 on 5 matching bases. Per the germline V gene, CDR1 is SGHTA and CDR2 is FQGNSA. V was pared by 5 bases and J by 1 base, with 16 bases between. CDR3 size: 16 residues.

There are a few counts of this clonotype. The chain carries TRBV9 and TRBJ1-6; D possibly corresponds to TRBD1 (5 bases). Germline V lookup: CDR1 SGDLS, CDR2 YYNGEE. The CDR3 consists of 15 residues. The V gene lost 0 bases and the J gene lost 9 bases, with 13 bases spanning the gap. The CDR3 DNA reads as TGTGCCAGCAGCGTAGCCCCAGGGCAAGGTTCACCCCTCCACTTT. Its translation: CASSVAPGQGSPLHF. Complete variable domain (other parts from reference TRBV9 and TRBJ1-6): DSGVTQTPKHLITATGQRVTLRCSPRSGDLSVYWYQQSLDQGLQFLIQYYNGEERAKGNILERFSAQQFPDLHSELNLSSLELGDSALYFCASSVAPGQGSPLHFGNGTRLTVT.

The chain recombines TRBV14 with TRBJ1-1, with D possibly TRBD1 on 5 matching bases. The germline V gene has CDR1 SGHDN and CDR2 FVKESK. V gave up 3 bases and J gave up 10 bases, with 15 bases separating them. This CDR3 has 13 amino acids. CDR3 protein: CASSQASGRGAFF. The CDR3 nucleotides are TGTGCCAGCAGCCAGGCTAGCGGGAGGGGAGCTTTCTTT.

This clonotype was picked up many times. The chain uses TRBV15 and TRBJ1-1; D is unclear. Trimming took off 3 bases at V and 3 bases at J, with 2 bases between the two ends. CDR3 length: 11 residues. Germline lookup yields CDR1 LNHNV and CDR2 YYDKDF (reference sequence). CDR3 residues: CATSRDTEAFF. CDR3 coding DNA: TGTGCCACCAGCAGGGACACTGAAGCTTTCTTT.

This clonotype showed up many times. The chain couples TRBV12-3 or TRBV12-4 to TRBJ2-7; D remains unclear. The CDR3 runs to 13 residues. Trimming took off 6 bases at V and 6 bases at J, with 15 bases between the two ends. As DNA, the CDR3 is TGTGCCAGCAGCTCCCGGCGAGGCGCCGAGCAGTACTTC. Encoded protein: CASSSRRGAEQYF.

The rearrangement uses TRBV2 and TRBJ2-6; D might be TRBD1 or TRBD2, each matching 5 bases. Trimming removed 7 bases from V and 1 base from J, with 20 bases in between. Germline CDR1 SNHLY, CDR2 FYNNEI. The CDR3 runs to 18 residues. This CDR3 reads CASNRGPTDSSGANVLTF. The CDR3 bases are TGTGCCAGCAACCGGGGACCCACAGATTCATCTGGGGCCAACGTCCTGACTTTC.

This clonotype was recorded at least ten times. This chain links TRBV5-8 with TRBJ1-4; D might be TRBD1 (5 bases). The CDR3 extends over 15 amino acids. Germline V CDR1 and CDR2: SGHTS, YDEGEE. The germline V and J ends were trimmed by 7 bases and 3 bases, with 16 bases remaining between them. CDR3 region: CASRDAGRPNEKLFF. The DNA for the CDR3 is TGTGCCAGCCGGGACGCAGGGCGGCCTAATGAAAAACTGTTTTTT.

This chain connects TRBV28 to TRBJ2-6, with D possibly being TRBD1 (6 bases). V shed 6 bases and J shed 2 bases, with 14 bases lying between them. Germline assignment: CDR1 MDHEN and CDR2 SYDVKM. The CDR3 is 16 residues long. CDR3: CASSQGFHPGANVLTF. The CDR3 bases are TGTGCCAGCAGCCAGGGGTTTCATCCTGGGGCCAACGTCCTGACTTTC.

In this sample, this clonotype turned up many times. This chain uses TRBV29-1 with TRBJ1-2; no definite D call. This CDR3 region has 11 residues. Germline values: CDR1 SQVTM, CDR2 ANQGSEA. The V and J ends lost 3 bases and 5 bases respectively, with 7 bases between them. CDR3 DNA: TGCAGCGTTGACAGAGAATATGGCTACACCTTC. Its translation: CSVDREYGYTF.

This clonotype was observed many times. Here the CDR3 reads CSVELAGSVDEQYF. CDR3 bases: TGCAGCGTTGAACTAGCAGGGAGTGTAGACGAGCAGTACTTC. V and J are TRBV29-1 and TRBJ2-7; possibly TRBD1 or TRBD2 for D (5 bases each). V was cut by 2 bases and J by 5 bases, with 16 bases left in between. Germline values: CDR1 SQVTM, CDR2 ANQGSEA. This CDR3 is built from 14 residues.

This clonotype has ten or more counts. The CDR3 reads CASSLGTATNEKLFF. The CDR3, as DNA: TGTGCCAGCAGCTTAGGGACAGCAACTAATGAAAAACTGTTTTTT. This sequence joins TRBV7-9 and TRBJ1-4; perhaps TRBD1 as D (6 bases). The CDR3 is made up of 15 amino acids. The V end was cut by 1 base, the J end by 0 bases, with 6 bases between. From germline, CDR1 is SEHNR and CDR2 FQNEAQ (reference sequence).

This clonotype was detected many times. The chain carries TRBV5-6 and TRBJ2-7; D gene unclear. V gave up 4 bases and J gave up 4 bases, with 9 bases separating them. Per germline, CDR1 SGHDT and CDR2 YYEEEE. This CDR3 is 12 amino acids long. The CDR3 DNA reads as TGTGCCAGCAGCCATCCCCCGTACGAGCAGTACTTC. Translated, it gives CASSHPPYEQYF.

This clonotype was detected only a few times. A clone one base away is much larger, so this may be a read error. The CDR3 coding sequence is TGTGCCAGTAGTATGGGGACAGGGGGGAGCTATGGCTACACCTTC. It is translated as CASSMGTGGSYGYTF. The chain joins TRBV19 to TRBJ1-2; 11 bases align to TRBD1. Germline trimming cut 3 bases from V and 4 bases from J; bases unmatched to any gene: 4. The CDR3 loop spans 15 amino acids. Germline V CDR1 and CDR2: LNHDA, SQIVND (reference sequence).

Ten or more counts support this clonotype. The chain couples TRBV7-8 to TRBJ2-7; 7 nucleotides match TRBD2. Germline lookup yields CDR1 SGHVS and CDR2 FQNEAQ. The CDR3 runs 14 residues. The junction had 10 bases not matched to a gene; V was cut back by 5 bases and J by 6 bases. The DNA for the CDR3 is TGTGCCAGCAGCGTAGATGGACTAGTAGCCGAGCAGTACTTC. This translates into CASSVDGLVAEQYF.

CDR3 nucleotides: TGTGCCAGCAGTGGTAGGATATCGAACACCGGGGAGCTGTTTTTT. Translated, it gives CASSGRISNTGELFF. The chain employs TRBV3-1 and TRBJ2-2; no clear D gene. V lost 6 bases and J lost 0, with 11 bases in between. The CDR3 sequence is 15 residues long. Germline assignment: CDR1 LGHDT and CDR2 YNNKEL (reference sequence).

This clonotype has at least ten counts. This sequence joins TRBV20-1 and TRBJ2-5, with 10 positions matching TRBD1. The V segment lost 6 bases and the J segment 2 bases; nucleotides outside the gene matches: 15. The CDR3 contains 17 residues. Per the germline V gene, CDR1 is DFQATT and CDR2 is SNEGSKA (reference sequence). The DNA of the CDR3 is TGCAGTGCCCTCCGGACAGGGGGGACGATCGTTCAAGAGACCCAGTACTTC. It encodes CSALRTGGTIVQETQYF.

This chain uses TRBV29-1 with TRBJ2-7, with TRBD2 matching over 7 bases. V lost 8 bases and J lost 6; bases outside the gene matches: 13. Germline CDR1 and CDR2: SQVTM and ANQGSEA. The CDR3 covers 13 residues. The CDR3 loop reads CSLGTPGGSEQYF. In nucleotides, the CDR3 is TGCAGCTTAGGTACCCCGGGGGGTAGCGAGCAGTACTTC.

This chain links TRBV7-9 with TRBJ1-4; D is ambiguous. Germline V gene lookup returns CDR1 SEHNR and CDR2 FQNEAQ (reference sequence). The CDR3 is 15 residues long. The V and J ends lost 6 bases and 0 bases respectively, with 11 bases between them. The CDR3 region is CASSSGVATNEKLFF. The CDR3 DNA follows: TGTGCCAGCAGTTCGGGAGTTGCAACTAATGAAAAACTGTTTTTT.

This clonotype was seen a single time. The V call is TRBV29-1, the J call TRBJ2-5, with D perhaps TRBD1 (6 bases). This CDR3 contains 13 residues. Germline-derived CDR1 and CDR2 are SQVTM and ANQGSEA. The CDR3 DNA sequence: TGCAGTGAAGCGGCCAGGGGACGAGAGACCCAGTACTTC. It translates to CSEAARGRETQYF.

The chain uses TRBV10-1 and TRBJ2-7, with TRBD1 matching over 9 bases. CDR3 length: 16 residues. After removal of 7 bases from V and 2 bases from J, the junction contained 12 bases not matched to a gene. CDR1 and CDR2 from the germline V gene are WNHNN and SYGVQD (reference sequence). CDR3 loop: CASNTSRGTGPYEQYF. CDR3 nucleotide sequence: TGCGCCAGCAACACCTCTCGAGGGACAGGGCCCTACGAGCAGTACTTC.

This clonotype was seen repeatedly, ten times or more. The chain carries TRBV29-1 and TRBJ2-2; TRBD1 aligns across 7 bases. J gave up 5 bases and V 6 bases, and 6 bases lay outside the gene matches. Looked up from germline, CDR1 is SQVTM and CDR2 is ANQGSEA. This CDR3 is built from 13 residues. CDR3 residues: CSVLAGGTGELFF. The CDR3 bases are TGCAGCGTGTTGGCAGGGGGAACCGGGGAGCTGTTTTTT.

This clonotype was seen only once. V is TRBV29-1 and J is TRBJ1-2, with 8 nucleotides matching TRBD1. CDR3 length: 11 residues. Germline-derived CDR1 and CDR2 are SQVTM and ANQGSEA. CDR3 in amino acids: CRSGQVYGYTF. For the CDR3, the DNA is TGCAGGTCGGGACAGGTCTATGGCTACACCTTC.